The rows below give T cell receptor beta chains drawn from one sample of a study of Graves' ophthalmopathy and Graves' hyperthyroidism. MiXCR, applied by TCRdb to the multiplex PCR reads, yields one record per CDR3 protein. The sample carries 580,000 or so distinct CDR3 sequences, roughly 40% recorded once. The sequencing input was peripheral blood or thyroid tissue (not recorded which). All receptors come from an adult man with Graves' hyperthyroidism. Both conserved end residues are part of each CDR3. A D gene is named only where the DNA matches it firmly. Size tells how often a clone was seen (once, few, many) or the class of an expanded clone, and some rows leave it out.

V	size	D	J	DNA	CDR3
TRBV7-9	.	.	TRBJ1-5	TGTGCCACCAATTTAGCGGGGCAGGGCCGCAATCAGCCCCAGCATTTT	CATNLAGQGRNQPQHF
TRBV10-3	.	.	TRBJ1-5	TGTGCCATCAGTGCGAGCGGGAGGGAGGGCGGCAATCAGCCCCAGCATTTT	CAISASGREGGNQPQHF
TRBV6-5	many	.	TRBJ2-7	TGTGCCAGCAGTTACTCGGGCGGGGGCCTCTCCTACGAGCAGTACTTC	CASSYSGGGLSYEQYF
TRBV10-3	.	TRBD1	TRBJ2-3	TGTGCCATCAGTGACCCGGGACAGCCTAGCACAGATACGCAGTATTTT	CAISDPGQPSTDTQYF
TRBV20-1	many	.	TRBJ2-5	TGCAGTGCTAGACGACTGACAGACCAAGAGACCCAGTACTTC	CSARRLTDQETQYF
TRBV15	.	.	TRBJ2-5	TGTGCCACCAGCGATCTTAACGGGGCTTTGTCCCAGTACTTC	CATSDLNGALSQYF
TRBV20-1	.	.	TRBJ2-5	TGCAGTGCGGGGGGGCTAGAGGAGACCCAGTACTTC	CSAGGLEETQYF
TRBV12-3/TRBV12-4	many	.	TRBJ2-7	TGTGCCAGCAGCTCTGACCCCGGGACCCTCTCCTACGAGCAGTACTTC	CASSSDPGTLSYEQYF
TRBV7-8	many	.	TRBJ2-5	TGTGCCAGCAGCTCCGGGACTTACCAAGAGACCCAGTACTTC	CASSSGTYQETQYF
TRBV6-1	many	.	TRBJ1-5	TGTGCCAGCAGTGCTTACAGGTCTCCAAATCAGCCCCAGCATTTT	CASSAYRSPNQPQHF
TRBV4-2	many	.	TRBJ2-5	TGTGCCAGCAGCCAAACAGGGTGGGAGACCCAGTACTTC	CASSQTGWETQYF
TRBV7-2	.	.	TRBJ2-3	TGTGCCAGCAGCCCCGGCGTTAGCACAGATACGCAGTATTTT	CASSPGVSTDTQYF
TRBV15	many	.	TRBJ1-6	TGTGCCACCAGCATTGGGGATAATTCACCCCTCCACTTT	CATSIGDNSPLHF
TRBV9	many	TRBD1	TRBJ1-1	TGTGCCAGCAGCGTAGTGAGCCAGGGACAGGATTATACCACTGAAGCTTTCTTT	CASSVVSQGQDYTTEAFF
TRBV19	few	.	TRBJ2-3	TGTGCCAGTAACCTACAGGGACGCACAGATACGCAGTATTTT	CASNLQGRTDTQYF
TRBV7-9	many	.	TRBJ1-1	TGTGCCAGCACCCCGCGGCGGGGAGGGAACACTGAAGCTTTCTTT	CASTPRRGGNTEAFF
TRBV20-1	.	.	TRBJ2-5	TGCAGTGCCAGCTCACCACCGGGGGCGCGCCAAGAGACCCAGTACTTC	CSASSPPGARQETQYF
TRBV7-9	.	.	TRBJ2-5	TGTGCCAGCAGCCAAGATCTTCGCGGGGAGGCCGGGGAGACCCAGTACTTC	CASSQDLRGEAGETQYF
TRBV20-1	.	TRBD1	TRBJ1-2	TGCAGTGCTAACAGGGACAGGAGCTACACCTTC	CSANRDRSYTF
TRBV2	.	.	TRBJ1-3	TGTGCCAGCAGTTCCCTGGGGTCTGGAAACACCATATATTTT	CASSSLGSGNTIYF
TRBV10-3	.	TRBD1	TRBJ1-1	TGTGCCAGCAGTTTATACCCTCCGGGACAGGGGGCCTACACTGAAGCTTTCTTT	CASSLYPPGQGAYTEAFF
TRBV7-8	.	.	TRBJ1-1	TGTGCCAGCAGCTCAGATTGGGGGGCGAACACTGAAGCTTTCTTT	CASSSDWGANTEAFF
TRBV7-9	many	TRBD2	TRBJ2-7	TGTGCCAGCAGCCCTCCCGGGACTAGCGCCTACGAGCAGTACTTC	CASSPPGTSAYEQYF
TRBV19	many	TRBD1	TRBJ1-5	TGTGCCGGGAGAAGGACAGGGAGCAATCAGCCCCAGCATTTT	CAGRRTGSNQPQHF
TRBV11-2	many	.	TRBJ1-6	TGTGCCAGCAGCTTAGTTCTGGGGGAGAATTCACCCCTCCACTTT	CASSLVLGENSPLHF
TRBV10-3	.	.	TRBJ2-7	TGTGCCATCAGTGAGTCAAAACTTTACTACGAGCAGTACTTC	CAISESKLYYEQYF
TRBV12-3/TRBV12-4	many	.	TRBJ2-7	TGTGCCAGCAGTTTATCCCAAACAGGGTGGAACGAGCAGTACTTC	CASSLSQTGWNEQYF
TRBV30	few	.	TRBJ1-5	TGTGCCTGGAGTCTCTCCTACGGGCAGCCCCAGCATTTT	CAWSLSYGQPQHF
TRBV7-8	few	TRBD2	TRBJ2-5	TGTGCCAGCAGCTTAGCCGGTAGCGGGGGCCCCAAAGAGACCCAGTACTTC	CASSLAGSGGPKETQYF
TRBV7-6	.	TRBD2	TRBJ2-7	TGTGCCAGCAGCTTAGAAGCGGGAGCAGGCGAGCAGTACTTC	CASSLEAGAGEQYF
TRBV29-1	.	TRBD1	TRBJ2-5	TGCAGCGTTGCAGGGTTTGGGACAGGGGAGACCCAGTACTTC	CSVAGFGTGETQYF
TRBV2	many	TRBD1	TRBJ1-6	TGTGCCAGCAGCCCGGGACAGAATTCACCCCTCCACTTT	CASSPGQNSPLHF
TRBV5-1	few	.	TRBJ2-7	TGCGCCAGCAGCTGGTCTGGGGTAGTCCACGAGCAGTACTTC	CASSWSGVVHEQYF
TRBV28	many	.	TRBJ1-6	TGTGCCAGCAGTACAGGGTACGGGAATTCACCCCTCCACTTT	CASSTGYGNSPLHF
TRBV2	.	TRBD2	TRBJ2-5	TGTGCCAGCAGTGAAGCGGGGCTAGCGGGGAAAGAGACCCAGTACTTC	CASSEAGLAGKETQYF